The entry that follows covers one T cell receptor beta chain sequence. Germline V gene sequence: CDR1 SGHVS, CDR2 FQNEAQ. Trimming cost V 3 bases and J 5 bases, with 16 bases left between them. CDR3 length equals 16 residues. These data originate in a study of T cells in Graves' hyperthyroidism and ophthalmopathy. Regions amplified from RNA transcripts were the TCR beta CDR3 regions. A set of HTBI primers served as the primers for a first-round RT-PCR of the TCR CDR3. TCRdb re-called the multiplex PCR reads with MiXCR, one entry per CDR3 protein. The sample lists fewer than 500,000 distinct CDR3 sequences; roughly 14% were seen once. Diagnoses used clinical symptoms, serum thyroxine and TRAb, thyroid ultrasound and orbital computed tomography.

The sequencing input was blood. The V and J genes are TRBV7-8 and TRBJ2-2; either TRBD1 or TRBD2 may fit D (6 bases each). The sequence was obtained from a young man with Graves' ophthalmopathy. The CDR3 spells CASSFQGKLATGELFF. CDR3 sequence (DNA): TGTGCCAGCAGCTTTCAGGGGAAACTAGCAACCGGGGAGCTGTTTTTT.